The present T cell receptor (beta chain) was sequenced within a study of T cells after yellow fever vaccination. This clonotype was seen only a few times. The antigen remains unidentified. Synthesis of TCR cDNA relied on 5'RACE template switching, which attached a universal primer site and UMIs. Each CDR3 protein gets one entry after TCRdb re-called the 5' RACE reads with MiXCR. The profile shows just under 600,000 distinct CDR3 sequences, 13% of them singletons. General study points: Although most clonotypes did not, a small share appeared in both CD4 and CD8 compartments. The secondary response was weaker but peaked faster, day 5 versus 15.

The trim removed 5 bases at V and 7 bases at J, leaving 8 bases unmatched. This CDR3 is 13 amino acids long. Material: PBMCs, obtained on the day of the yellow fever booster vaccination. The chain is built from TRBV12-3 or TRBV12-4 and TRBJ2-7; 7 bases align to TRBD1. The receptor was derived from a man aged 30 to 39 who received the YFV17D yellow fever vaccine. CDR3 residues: CASSPSGTAEQYF. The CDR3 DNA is TGTGCCAGCAGTCCTTCTGGGACAGCTGAGCAGTACTTC.